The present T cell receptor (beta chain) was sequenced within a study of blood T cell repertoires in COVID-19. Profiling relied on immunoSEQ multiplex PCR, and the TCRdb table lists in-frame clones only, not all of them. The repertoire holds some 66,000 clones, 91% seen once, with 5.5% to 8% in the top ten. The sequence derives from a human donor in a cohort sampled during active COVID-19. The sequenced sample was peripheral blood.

The CDR3 DNA follows: TGCGCCAGCAGCCAAGACAGGGCTCTTGGTGGCTACACCTTC. This gives the protein CASSQDRALGGYTF. This rearrangement joins TRBV4-3 to TRBJ1-2; D is possibly TRBD1 (5 bases). The CDR3 is 14 amino acids. Trimming took 0 bases from V and 7 from J, leaving 12 bases between them. From germline, CDR1 is LGHNA and CDR2 YSLEER.